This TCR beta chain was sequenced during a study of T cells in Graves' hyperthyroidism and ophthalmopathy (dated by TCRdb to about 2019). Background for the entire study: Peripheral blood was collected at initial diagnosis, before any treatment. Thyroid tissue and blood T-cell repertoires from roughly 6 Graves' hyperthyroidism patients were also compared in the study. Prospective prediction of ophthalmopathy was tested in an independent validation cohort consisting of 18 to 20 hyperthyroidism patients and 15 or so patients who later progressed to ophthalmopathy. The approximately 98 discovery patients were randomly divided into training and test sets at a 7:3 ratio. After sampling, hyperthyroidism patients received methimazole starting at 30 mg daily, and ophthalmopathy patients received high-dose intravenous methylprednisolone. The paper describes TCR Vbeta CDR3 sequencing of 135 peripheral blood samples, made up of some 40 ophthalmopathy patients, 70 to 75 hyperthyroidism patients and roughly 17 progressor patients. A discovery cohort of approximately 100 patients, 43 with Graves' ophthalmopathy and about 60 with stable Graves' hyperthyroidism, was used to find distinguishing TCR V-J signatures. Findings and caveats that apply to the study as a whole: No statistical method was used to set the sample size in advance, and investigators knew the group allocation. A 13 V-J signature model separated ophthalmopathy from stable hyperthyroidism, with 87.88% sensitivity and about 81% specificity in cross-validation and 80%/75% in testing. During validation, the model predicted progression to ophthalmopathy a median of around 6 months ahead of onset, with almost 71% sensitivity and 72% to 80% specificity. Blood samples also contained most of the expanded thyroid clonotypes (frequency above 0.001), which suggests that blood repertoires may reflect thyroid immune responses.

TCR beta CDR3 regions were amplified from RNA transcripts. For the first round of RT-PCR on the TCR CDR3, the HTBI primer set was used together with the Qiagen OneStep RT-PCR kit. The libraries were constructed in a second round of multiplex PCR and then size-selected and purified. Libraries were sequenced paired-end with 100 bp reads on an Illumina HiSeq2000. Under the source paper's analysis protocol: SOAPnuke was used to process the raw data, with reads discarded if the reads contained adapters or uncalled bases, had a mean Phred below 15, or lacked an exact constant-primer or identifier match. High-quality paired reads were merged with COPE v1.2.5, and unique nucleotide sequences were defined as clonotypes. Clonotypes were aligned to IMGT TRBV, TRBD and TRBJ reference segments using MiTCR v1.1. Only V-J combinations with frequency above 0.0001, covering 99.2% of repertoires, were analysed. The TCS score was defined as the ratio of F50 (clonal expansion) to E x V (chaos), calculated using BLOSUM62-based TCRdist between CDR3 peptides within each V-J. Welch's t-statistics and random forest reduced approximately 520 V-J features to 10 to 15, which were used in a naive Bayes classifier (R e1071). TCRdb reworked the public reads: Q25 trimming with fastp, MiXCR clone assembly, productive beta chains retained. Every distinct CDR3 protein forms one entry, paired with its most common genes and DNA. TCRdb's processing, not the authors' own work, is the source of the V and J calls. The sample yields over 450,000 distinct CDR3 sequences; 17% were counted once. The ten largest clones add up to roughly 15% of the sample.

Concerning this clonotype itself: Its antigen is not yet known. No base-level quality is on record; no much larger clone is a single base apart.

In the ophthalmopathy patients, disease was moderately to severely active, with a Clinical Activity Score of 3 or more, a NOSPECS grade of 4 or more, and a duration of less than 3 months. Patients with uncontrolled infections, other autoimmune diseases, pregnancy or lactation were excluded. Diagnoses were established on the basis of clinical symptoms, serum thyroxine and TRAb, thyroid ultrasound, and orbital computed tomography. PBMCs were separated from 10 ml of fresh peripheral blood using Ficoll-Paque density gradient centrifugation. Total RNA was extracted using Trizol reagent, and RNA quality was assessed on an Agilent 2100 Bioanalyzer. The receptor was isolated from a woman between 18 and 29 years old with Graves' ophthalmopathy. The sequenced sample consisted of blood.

The CDR3: CAIALAVWDTQYF. The nucleotide sequence reads as follows: TGTGCCATCGCCCTAGCGGTGTGGGATACGCAGTATTTT. This chain is built from TRBV10-3 and TRBJ2-3; the junction holds 7 bases that match TRBD2. At the junction V is shortened by 8 bases and J by 6 bases; bases outside the gene matches: 8. From the cysteine through the phenylalanine, the CDR3 covers 13 amino acids. The read is trimmed to its CDR3 DNA, 39 bases read in frame from base 1. Taken from the germline V gene, the CDR1 and CDR2 loops are ENHRY and SYGVKD.